The following is a T cell receptor (beta chain) sequence with its context. The data were obtained in a study of OX40 agonist ivuxolimab in advanced cancers. Study overall: Patients received ivuxolimab, an agonistic anti-OX40 (CD134) antibody.

Generated by immunoSEQ multiplex PCR, the TCRdb table keeps only in-frame clones and is missing some. This sample has approximately 82,000 clones, with almost 90% found just once. V lost 7 bases, J lost 4 bases, and 16 bases lay in between. Germline CDR1 MDHEN, CDR2 SYDVKM. The CDR3 runs 14 residues. This chain joins TRBV28 and TRBJ1-2; possible D gene TRBD1, 6 bases. This material consisted of CD4+ or CD8+ T cells sorted from blood, taken in a trial of the OX40 agonist ivuxolimab. The clonotype originates from an adult with an advanced solid tumor such as melanoma, head and neck, liver or kidney cancer. Written as DNA, the CDR3 is TGTGCCAGCACCAAGACAGGTGGTCTCTATGGCTACACCTTC. It encodes CASTKTGGLYGYTF.